This passage covers 31 T cell receptor beta chains from one sample sequenced in a study of blood T cell repertoires in COVID-19. The repertoire was sequenced with immunoSEQ multiplex PCR; TCRdb's copy has only in-frame clones and lacks some. The profile shows more than 200,000 clones, more than 80% of them singletons. Specimen: peripheral blood. These TCRs come from a man younger than 40 with COVID-19, enrolled during active disease.

The rearrangement links TRBV18 to TRBJ2-7, with a possible D match to TRBD1 (5 bases). With 2 bases removed from V and 0 bases from J, the gap between germline ends came to 8 bases. The V gene's germline CDR1 is KGHSH and CDR2 LQKENI. The CDR3 spans 14 residues. The CDR3 spells CASSPGAFSYEQYF. CDR3 in DNA: TGTGCCAGCTCACCAGGGGCCTTCTCCTACGAGCAGTACTTC.

The chain recombines TRBV30 with TRBJ1-5, with 9 nucleotides matching TRBD1. The V gene end was trimmed by 5 bases and the J gene end by 4 bases; junction bases not matched to a gene: 9. The CDR3 length is 15 residues. Germline lookup yields CDR1 GTSNPN and CDR2 SVGIG (reference sequence). The CDR3 spells CAWSTGTGPNQPQHF. The DNA for the CDR3 is TGTGCCTGGTCTACCGGGACAGGGCCGAATCAGCCCCAGCATTTT.

This chain connects TRBV2 to TRBJ1-2; D is possibly TRBD1 (5 bases). V shed 9 bases and J shed 4 bases, with 15 bases lying between them. Per germline, CDR1 SNHLY and CDR2 FYNNEI. This CDR3 contains 13 residues. For the CDR3, the DNA is TGTGCCAGTCGCACGGGGGAGGGCTATGGCTACACCTTC. Amino acid sequence: CASRTGEGYGYTF.

The V gene is TRBV27, the J gene TRBJ2-1, with D possibly being TRBD1 (5 bases). Germline V gene data show CDR1 as MNHEY and CDR2 as SMNVEV (reference sequence). The CDR3 is 15 amino acids. Trimming left V 6 bases short and J 4 bases short, with 16 bases between. CDR3 amino acids: CASSLGAVPYNEQFF. The CDR3 coding sequence is TGTGCCAGCAGCCTTGGGGCAGTCCCTTACAATGAGCAGTTCTTC.

This chain connects TRBV21-1 to TRBJ2-7; the table's D gene call, TRBD2, was not cross checked with the DNA. TRBV21-1 is classified as a pseudogene. The CDR3 consists of 15 residues. As DNA, the CDR3 is TGTGCCAGCAGCAAAGGAACTAGCGGGGAGTACGAGCAGTACTTC. Its protein is CASSKGTSGEYEQYF.

The chain recombines TRBV6-5 with TRBJ2-7; D might be TRBD2 (6 bases). The V gene's germline CDR1 is MNHEY and CDR2 SVGAGI. There are 13 residues in the CDR3. Trimming removed 5 bases at V and 3 bases at J, with 11 bases between. The CDR3 DNA sequence: TGTGCCAGCAGTCGGGAGATGCTCTACGAGCAGTACTTC. It yields the protein CASSREMLYEQYF.

The chain couples TRBV19 to TRBJ2-1, with TRBD2 identical over 9 bases. Germline values: CDR1 LNHDA, CDR2 SQIVND (reference sequence). This CDR3 is built from 15 residues. Losses at the gene ends were 3 bases for V and 7 bases for J; bases not matched to a gene: 7. CDR3 protein: CASSIGGRARNEQFF. The CDR3 nucleotides are TGTGCCAGTAGTATCGGCGGGAGGGCCAGAAATGAGCAGTTCTTC. Looking up the rest from reference TRBV19 and TRBJ2-1 gives the full variable domain: DGGITQSPKYLFRKEGQNVTLSCEQNLNHDAMYWYRQDPGQGLRLIYYSQIVNDFQKGDIAEGYSVSREKKESFPLTVTSAQKNPTAFYLCASSIGGRARNEQFFGPGTRLTVL.

This clone was seen ten or more times. This chain connects TRBV18 to TRBJ2-2; TRBD1 is a possible D gene (6 bases). The length of the CDR3 is 15 residues. Trimming shortened V by 6 bases and J by 1 base, and 12 bases separated the two germline ends. CDR1 and CDR2 from the germline V gene are KGHSH and LQKENI. CDR3 amino acids: CASSLRDKNTGELFF. The CDR3 DNA follows: TGTGCCAGCTCTCTCCGGGACAAGAACACCGGGGAGCTGTTTTTT.

This sequence joins TRBV3-1 (or the pseudogene TRBV3-2) and TRBJ1-2; possibly TRBD1 for D (6 bases). The CDR3 has 17 amino acids. V lost 4 bases to trimming and J lost 2 bases, with 20 bases between them. Germline V gene lookup returns CDR1 LGHDT and CDR2 YNNKEL (reference sequence). The CDR3 is CASSLQKGDSGNYGYTF. The CDR3 nucleotides are TGTGCCAGCAGCCTTCAAAAGGGGGATTCTGGGAACTATGGCTACACCTTC.

This clone has only a few counts. V usage is TRBV6-4 and J usage is TRBJ2-3; 10 bases are a match to TRBD2. The CDR3 covers 15 residues. Germline assignment: CDR1 MRHNA and CDR2 SNTAGT. After removal of 3 bases from V and 6 bases from J, the junction contained 6 bases not matched to a gene. The CDR3 DNA is TGTGCCAGCAGTGATCAAGCGGGAGGGAAGGATACGCAGTATTTT. This sequence encodes CASSDQAGGKDTQYF.

The chain uses TRBV29-1 and TRBJ1-3; no firm D call. Germline assignment: CDR1 SQVTM and CDR2 ANQGSEA. Trimming stripped 0 bases from V and 1 base from J, with 4 bases between. The CDR3 has 13 amino acids. The CDR3 loop is CSVEDYSGNTIYF. For the CDR3, the DNA is TGCAGCGTTGAAGATTATTCTGGAAACACCATATATTTT.

The chain links TRBV11-2 to TRBJ1-4, with 11 bases fitting TRBD1. V lost 6 bases and J lost 4; bases outside the gene matches: 7. CDR3 size: 16 residues. Germline V gene lookup returns CDR1 SGHAT and CDR2 FQNNGV. In DNA, the CDR3 is TGTGCCAGCAGTCGGACAGGGGGCCGATATAATGAAAAACTGTTTTTT. Encoded protein: CASSRTGGRYNEKLFF.

The chain links TRBV6-6 to TRBJ1-1; D not certain. From germline, CDR1 is MNHNY and CDR2 SVGAGI (reference sequence). V dropped 8 bases and J dropped 5 bases, with 12 bases sitting between them. This CDR3 spans 12 amino acids. The CDR3 DNA sequence: TGTGCCAGCTTCGGGAGGTTGACTGAAGCTTTCTTT. Translated: CASFGRLTEAFF.

The genes are TRBV18 and TRBJ2-3; TRBD1 agrees at 7 bases. From germline, CDR1 is KGHSH and CDR2 LQKENI. V lost 0 bases and J lost 0; bases outside the gene matches: 3. This CDR3 contains 16 residues. The CDR3 DNA reads as TGTGCCAGCTCACCACCCACAGGGGTTAGCACAGATACGCAGTATTTT. Translation: CASSPPTGVSTDTQYF.

The gene calls are TRBV19 and TRBJ1-5; 8 bases line up with TRBD1. The CDR3 totals 17 residues. Germline assignment: CDR1 LNHDA and CDR2 SQIVND (reference sequence). Trimming at V came to 4 bases and at J to 0 bases, leaving 8 bases not matched to a gene. DNA of the CDR3: TGTGCCAGTAGTAGCTCCGGGACAGGTTATAGCAATCAGCCCCAGCATTTT. Residues: CASSSSGTGYSNQPQHF. The variable domain in full, with the rest retrieved from reference TRBV19 and TRBJ1-5, is DGGITQSPKYLFRKEGQNVTLSCEQNLNHDAMYWYRQDPGQGLRLIYYSQIVNDFQKGDIAEGYSVSREKKESFPLTVTSAQKNPTAFYLCASSSSGTGYSNQPQHFGDGTRLSIL.

The chain links TRBV27 to TRBJ1-4, with TRBD1 matching 7 bases. The CDR3 spans 16 residues. Germline lookup yields CDR1 MNHEY and CDR2 SMNVEV (reference sequence). Unmatched junction bases numbered 13, after V lost 5 bases and J lost 7 bases. The chain's CDR3 is CASSPLHSTGFEKLFF. CDR3 nucleotides: TGTGCCAGCAGTCCCCTTCACTCGACAGGGTTTGAAAAACTGTTTTTT.

This clone was recorded only once. The V and J genes are TRBV11-2 and TRBJ1-1, with D perhaps TRBD1 (6 bases). V was pared by 5 bases and J by 10 bases, with 11 bases between. CDR3 length: 11 residues. Germline loops: CDR1 SGHAT, CDR2 FQNNGV. The CDR3 loop is CASSPGVAAFF. The CDR3 bases are TGTGCCAGCAGCCCAGGGGTGGCAGCTTTCTTT.

This clone was picked up one time. This rearrangement joins TRBV10-3 to TRBJ2-7, with D possibly TRBD2 on 5 matching bases. The CDR3 consists of 19 residues. Trimming cost V 4 bases and J 2 bases, with 27 bases left between them. CDR1 is ENHRY, CDR2 SYGVKD, per germline. The CDR3 loop reads CAISGRTPPLSAETYEQYF. CDR3 sequence (DNA): TGTGCCATCAGTGGACGAACCCCCCCTCTTAGCGCCGAAACCTACGAGCAGTACTTC.

This chain uses TRBV27 with TRBJ1-2; tentative D call: TRBD1 (5 bases). Trimming took off 2 bases at V and 0 bases at J, with 10 bases between the two ends. CDR1 is MNHEY and CDR2 is SMNVEV in the germline V gene (reference sequence). The CDR3 loop spans 15 amino acids. The CDR3 DNA is TGTGCCAGCAGTTTACGTAGGGGTCCTAACTATGGCTACACCTTC. This sequence encodes CASSLRRGPNYGYTF.

J is TRBJ2-7 and V is TRBV28, with 16 bases identical to TRBD2. Trimming removed 2 bases from V and 3 bases from J; junction bases left unmatched: 13. The CDR3 length is 20 residues. The germline V gene encodes CDR1 MDHEN and CDR2 SYDVKM. The CDR3 is CASSLEVQGLAGGNSYEQYF. In nucleotides, the CDR3 is TGTGCCAGCAGTTTAGAAGTTCAGGGACTAGCGGGAGGGAATAGCTACGAGCAGTACTTC.

This CDR3 is CAISGAGGLNSPLHF. In DNA form, the CDR3 reads TGTGCCATCAGTGGGGCGGGAGGCTTGAATTCACCCCTCCACTTT. The chain couples TRBV10-3 to TRBJ1-6, with unresolved D. Germline-derived CDR1 and CDR2 are ENHRY and SYGVKD. V was shortened by 4 bases and J by 7 bases, with 14 bases between the two germline ends. The CDR3 consists of 15 residues.

The chain recombines TRBV19 with TRBJ2-7; tentative D call: TRBD1 (6 bases). The CDR3 is 15 amino acids. Trimming took off 5 bases at V and 1 base at J, with 15 bases between the two ends. Germline CDR1 LNHDA, CDR2 SQIVND (reference sequence). The CDR3 region is CASSVSGTLSYEQYF. DNA of the CDR3: TGTGCCAGTAGTGTATCCGGGACACTTTCCTACGAGCAGTACTTC.

This chain links TRBV11-1 with TRBJ1-2; unclear D gene. V lost 5 bases, J lost 0 bases, and 10 bases lay in between. CDR1 is SGHAT, CDR2 FQDESV, per germline (reference sequence). The CDR3 is 14 amino acids. Written as DNA, the CDR3 is TGTGCCAGCAGCCACAGAGTTTCTAACTATGGCTACACCTTC. This sequence encodes CASSHRVSNYGYTF. The full variable domain, its missing parts supplied by reference TRBV11-1 and TRBJ1-2, is EAEVAQSPRYKITEKSQAVAFWCDPISGHATLYWYRQILGQGPELLVQFQDESVVDDSQLPKDRFSAERLKGVDSTLKIQPAELGDSAMYLCASSHRVSNYGYTFGSGTRLTVV.

The V call is TRBV7-8, the J call TRBJ2-7, with D maybe TRBD1 (6 bases). Trimming stripped 5 bases from V and 4 bases from J, with 9 bases between. CDR1 and CDR2 (germline): SGHVS, FQNEAQ. CDR3 size: 12 residues. DNA of the CDR3: TGTGCCAGCAGCCAAGACAGGTACGAGCAGTACTTC. This codes for CASSQDRYEQYF.

This rearrangement joins TRBV14 to TRBJ2-7; D perhaps matches TRBD2 (6 bases). Germline CDR1 reads SGHDN; CDR2 reads FVKESK. The CDR3 runs to 13 residues. V lost 2 bases and J 6 bases, leaving 11 bases between the germline ends. The CDR3 bases are TGTGCCAGCAGCCAATACCCGACTAGCGAGCAGTACTTC. This gives the protein CASSQYPTSEQYF.

This chain connects TRBV15 to TRBJ1-1, with TRBD1 matching 8 bases. CDR1 LNHNV and CDR2 YYDKDF come from the germline V gene (reference sequence). The trim removed 3 bases at V and 4 bases at J, leaving 10 bases unmatched. The CDR3 extends over 16 amino acids. The CDR3 protein is CATSRVQGGFGTEAFF. Written as DNA, the CDR3 is TGTGCCACCAGCAGGGTACAGGGGGGGTTCGGCACTGAAGCTTTCTTT.

The chain uses TRBV11-2 and TRBJ1-6; no reliable D call. V lost 7 bases to trimming and J lost 7 bases, with 5 bases between them. Germline V gene lookup returns CDR1 SGHAT and CDR2 FQNNGV. This CDR3 is built from 11 residues. For the CDR3, the DNA is TGTGCCAGCACTTCCAATTCACCCCTCCACTTT. Translated, it gives CASTSNSPLHF.

J is TRBJ2-1 and V is TRBV10-3, with 8 nucleotides matching TRBD2. V lost 0 bases, J lost 5 bases, and 6 bases stayed unmatched. This CDR3 has 16 residues. Germline assignment: CDR1 ENHRY and CDR2 SYGVKD. The CDR3 loop reads CAISESGTSRNNEQFF. Here the CDR3 DNA reads TGTGCCATCAGTGAGTCCGGGACTAGTCGAAACAATGAGCAGTTCTTC.

V is TRBV19 and J is TRBJ1-5; 8 nucleotides agree with TRBD1. J lost 7 bases, V lost 5 bases, and 10 bases had no gene match. The length of the CDR3 is 15 residues. Per germline, CDR1 LNHDA and CDR2 SQIVND (reference sequence). CDR3 protein: CASSPGQGLGQPQHF. The CDR3 DNA sequence: TGTGCCAGTAGTCCCGGACAGGGACTGGGGCAGCCCCAGCATTTT.

The chain has TRBV9 and TRBJ1-1; D is unresolved. The CDR3 runs 17 residues. Trimming removed 6 bases at V and 7 bases at J, with 28 bases between. Germline loops: CDR1 SGDLS, CDR2 YYNGEE. CDR3 nucleotide sequence: TGTGCCAGCACCCAAGGGTGGGGAGATACCGGCTCTATTGAAGCTTTCTTT. Amino acids: CASTQGWGDTGSIEAFF.

The chain employs TRBV11-2 and TRBJ2-5; 12 bases agree with TRBD2. CDR1 is SGHAT, CDR2 FQNNGV, per germline. V lost 5 bases to trimming and J lost 5 bases; unmatched junction nucleotides: 9. There are 16 residues in the CDR3. CDR3: CASSLRLAGDGETQYF. In DNA form, the CDR3 reads TGTGCCAGCAGCCTCCGACTAGCGGGAGACGGGGAGACCCAGTACTTC. The whole variable domain, remainder taken from reference TRBV11-2 and TRBJ2-5, is EAGVAQSPRYKIIEKRQSVAFWCNPISGHATLYWYQQILGQGPKLLIQFQNNGVVDDSQLPKDRFSAERLKGVDSTLKIQPAKLEDSAVYLCASSLRLAGDGETQYFGPGTRLLVL.